This is a list of T cell receptor beta chains from one sample in a study of blood T cell repertoires in COVID-19. The assay was immunoSEQ multiplex PCR, and TCRdb's table has in-frame clones only and misses some. Of hundreds of thousands of clones listed, 89% are singletons. Sequenced: PBMCs or T cells enriched from blood (not recorded which). The receptors derive from a woman between 25 and 40 years old with acute COVID-19. CDR3s include the opening cysteine and the closing phenylalanine or tryptophan. Each record gives: CDR3 DNA, CDR3 protein, V gene, clone size, J gene, D gene. D genes are given only for firm matches. A clone size is listed for some rows: how often the clone was seen (once, few, many), or a class if it is expanded.

TGTGCCAGCAGAAACAGGGGAGGTAGATACGAGCAGTACTTC,CASRNRGGRYEQYF,TRBV2,-,TRBJ2-7,-
TGTGCCAGCAGCCGACCAGCGGGATACAATGAGCAGTTCTTC,CASSRPAGYNEQFF,TRBV3-1/TRBV3-2,-,TRBJ2-1,TRBD2
TGCGCCAGCAGCCACACAGGGGGCGCGAATCCGGGTGGCTACACCTTC,CASSHTGGANPGGYTF,TRBV4-3,-,TRBJ1-2,TRBD1
TGCGCCAGCAGCTTGGTAGGGGGATACACCGGGGAGCTGTTTTTT,CASSLVGGYTGELFF,TRBV5-1,-,TRBJ2-2,-
TGTGCCAGCAGCCAAGGAGGGGCAACTAATGAAAAACTGTTTTTT,CASSQGGATNEKLFF,TRBV6-5,-,TRBJ1-4,-
TGTGCCAGCAGCTTGGAGGCGGAGATACGCGAGCAGTACTTC,CASSLEAEIREQYF,TRBV5-6,once,TRBJ2-7,-
TGCGCCAGCAGTGATAGCAACTCCTACGAGCAGTACTTC,CASSDSNSYEQYF,TRBV10-1,-,TRBJ2-7,-
TGTGCCAGCAGGCCCGGGACTAGCGGGGGGGCGTCCCATGAGCAGTTCTTC,CASRPGTSGGASHEQFF,TRBV3-1/TRBV3-2,-,TRBJ2-1,TRBD2
TGTGCCAGCAGTTTATGGGGACAGTCTGAAGCTTTCTTT,CASSLWGQSEAFF,TRBV28,-,TRBJ1-1,TRBD1
TGTGCCAGCAGCTTGGAGCCAGGGAGGTACAATGAGCAGTTCTTC,CASSLEPGRYNEQFF,TRBV5-8,-,TRBJ2-1,-
TGTGCCAGCAGCCAAGCGGCGGGGCGGGGAAATGAGCAGTTCTTC,CASSQAAGRGNEQFF,TRBV14,-,TRBJ2-1,-
TGCGCCAGCAGTGAGTCGACTAGCGGGGGGACAGATACGCAGTATTTT,CASSESTSGGTDTQYF,TRBV10-1,once,TRBJ2-3,TRBD2
TGTGCCAGCAGCTCGCAGGGCGGGGGCCGCTACGAGCAGTACTTC,CASSSQGGGRYEQYF,TRBV5-5,-,TRBJ2-7,-
TGCGCCAGCTCGGACAGGAAAATCTCCTACGAGCAGTACTTC,CASSDRKISYEQYF,TRBV23-1,few,TRBJ2-7,TRBD1
TGTGCCATCAGTGGGGTGGGGACAGGGCTCGATGGCTACACCTTC,CAISGVGTGLDGYTF,TRBV10-3,-,TRBJ1-2,TRBD1
TGCGCCAGCAGCGAATCGGACAGCTCTGGAAACACCATATATTTT,CASSESDSSGNTIYF,TRBV5-1,-,TRBJ1-3,-
TGTGCCATCAGTGATCCGAGTTATAGCAATCAGCCCCAGCATTTT,CAISDPSYSNQPQHF,TRBV10-3,-,TRBJ1-5,-
TGTGCCAGCAGCCCGGGGGGCGACGAGCAGTACTTC,CASSPGGDEQYF,TRBV13,-,TRBJ2-7,-
TGTGCCAGCGGACTGTTAAATCAGCCCCAGCATTTT,CASGLLNQPQHF,TRBV5-6,once,TRBJ1-5,-
TGCGCCAGCAGCTTGGCTGGCGGTCCAGGGGATCAGCCCCAGCATTTT,CASSLAGGPGDQPQHF,TRBV5-1,-,TRBJ1-5,-
TGTGCCAGTAGTGAGGGACAGCGCACCTACGAGCAGTACTTC,CASSEGQRTYEQYF,TRBV19,-,TRBJ2-7,TRBD1
TGTGCCAGCAGCCCAGGGGCAGCACAGAATCAGCCCCAGCATTTT,CASSPGAAQNQPQHF,TRBV5-5,once,TRBJ1-5,-
TGTGCCAGCAGCTTCTTCGGGGGAAACACAGATACGCAGTATTTT,CASSFFGGNTDTQYF,TRBV7-9,-,TRBJ2-3,-
TGCGCCAGCAGCCAAGATATGACTAGCGGAAGAGGAGATACGCAGTATTTT,CASSQDMTSGRGDTQYF,TRBV4-3,-,TRBJ2-3,TRBD2
TGCGCCAGCAGCCCTGGGGGACAGGGTCGCTACGAGCAGTACTTC,CASSPGGQGRYEQYF,TRBV5-1,-,TRBJ2-7,TRBD1
TGTGCCAGCAGCTCTCCGGTAGCCGGCAATGAGCAGTTCTTC,CASSSPVAGNEQFF,TRBV7-9,-,TRBJ2-1,-
TGCGCCAGCAGCCTGTACCCCGGGACAGGTAATGCTGAAGCTTTCTTT,CASSLYPGTGNAEAFF,TRBV4-1,-,TRBJ1-1,TRBD1
TGTGCCAGCAGCAGAACCACAGGGGTGGCAACTAATGAAAAACTGTTTTTT,CASSRTTGVATNEKLFF,TRBV7-9,-,TRBJ1-4,TRBD1
TGTGCCAGCAGCTTCTACAGGGACGGCACTGAAGCTTTCTTT,CASSFYRDGTEAFF,TRBV7-2,-,TRBJ1-1,-
TGCGCCAGCAGCTTGTCTCCAGGCTCTGGAAACACCATATATTTT,CASSLSPGSGNTIYF,TRBV5-1,-,TRBJ1-3,-
TGTGCCAGCAGCTCCGAGGTGGGGAACACTGAAGCTTTCTTT,CASSSEVGNTEAFF,TRBV7-9,-,TRBJ1-1,-
TGCGCCAGCAGCGGTGGACAGACCTACGAGCAGTACTTC,CASSGGQTYEQYF,TRBV5-1,-,TRBJ2-7,-
TGCGCCAGCAGCCAAGATCGGGGGGCAGGGCCCGCCACTTACGAGCAGTACTTC,CASSQDRGAGPATYEQYF,TRBV4-1,once,TRBJ2-7,-
TGTGCCAGCAGCTCCGACAGGTACACAGATACGCAGTATTTT,CASSSDRYTDTQYF,TRBV7-3,-,TRBJ2-3,-
TGTGCCATCAGCCAGACCGGGACAGGGGGCCCCTCGGCCCAGCATTTT,CAISQTGTGGPSAQHF,TRBV10-3,-,TRBJ1-5,TRBD1
TGTGCCAGCAGCTTCCCGGGAAACACCATATATTTT,CASSFPGNTIYF,TRBV7-2,once,TRBJ1-3,-
TGTGCCAGCACCCCCTACAGAAGCAATCAGCCCCAGCATTTT,CASTPYRSNQPQHF,TRBV7-8,-,TRBJ1-5,-
TGTGCCAGCAGCCTCGGTATGAGGGCCACTGAGCAGTTCTTC,CASSLGMRATEQFF,TRBV28,-,TRBJ2-1,-
TGTGCCAGCTCACCCGCCCGATACAACGTGAGGGGCTACACCTTC,CASSPARYNVRGYTF,TRBV18,-,TRBJ1-2,-
TGCGCCAGCAGCCCGGGCGGAGGAGGCGAGCAGTACTTC,CASSPGGGGEQYF,TRBV4-1,once,TRBJ2-7,-
TGTGCCAGCAGTTTACCTAGCGGGGGGGAAAAACCCTACGAGCAGTACTTC,CASSLPSGGEKPYEQYF,TRBV27,-,TRBJ2-7,TRBD2
TGTGCCACCACCTCAGGGGCAGGTCAGCCTCGTGAAGCTTTCTTT,CATTSGAGQPREAFF,TRBV15,-,TRBJ1-1,-
TGTGCCAGTAGTAGACGGGACAGAAGCGGCTACACCTTC,CASSRRDRSGYTF,TRBV19,-,TRBJ1-2,TRBD1
TGCGCCAGCAGCTTGATCCCCGGGTCCACTAATGAAAAACTGTTTTTT,CASSLIPGSTNEKLFF,TRBV5-1,-,TRBJ1-4,-
TGTGCCAGCAGCCAAGGGACAGTGAGTAATGAAAAACTGTTTTTT,CASSQGTVSNEKLFF,TRBV3-1/TRBV3-2,-,TRBJ1-4,-